The entry below describes one T cell receptor (beta chain). In the original workflow: How many nucleated cells were present was estimated from reference gene primer amplification. Sequencing was performed with immunoSEQ multiplex PCR; in TCRdb, only in-frame clones are kept and a portion is missing. That table supplies the V and J calls and clone size; D and trimming were determined from the DNA. This table has fewer than 45,000 clones, about 88% appearing once. The data are from a study of blood T cell repertoires in COVID-19. On the study more broadly: Some COVID-19 samples were acute and others convalescent; all came from the United States, Italy and Spain.

The CDR3 runs 14 residues. Trimming removed 1 base at V and 8 bases at J, with 14 bases between. CDR1 and CDR2 from the germline V gene are SEHNR and FQNEAQ (reference sequence). Sequencing was performed on peripheral blood. This clonotype was sampled from a human donor in a cohort sampled during active COVID-19. This sequence joins TRBV7-9 and TRBJ1-1, with D maybe TRBD1 (5 bases). The CDR3: CASSLEGIVSEAFF. Written as DNA, the CDR3 is TGTGCCAGCAGCTTAGAGGGGATTGTATCCGAAGCTTTCTTT.